This T cell receptor (beta chain) is from a study of blood T cell repertoires in COVID-19. Original processing notes: Estimation of nucleated cell counts relied on the amplification of reference gene primers. Clones were read by immunoSEQ multiplex PCR, and TCRdb kept only the in-frame ones, dropping some. That table furnishes V, J and clone size, whereas the DNA furnished D and trimming. The sample includes roughly 200,000 clones, roughly 80% of them seen just once. The CDR3 covers 14 residues. Deletions cut 5 bases from V and 2 bases from J, with 13 bases between. Germline lookup yields CDR1 SGHAT and CDR2 FQNNGV.

The rearrangement links TRBV11-2 to TRBJ2-7; maybe TRBD1 (6 bases). The sequencing input was peripheral blood. The clonotype comes from a woman at least 80 years old with active or convalescent COVID-19. The CDR3 DNA follows: TGTGCCAGCAGCGATGAAACAGGGACCTACGAGCAGTACTTC. Amino acid sequence: CASSDETGTYEQYF.